Each of the 8 T cell receptor beta chains below was sequenced from the same sample in a study of somatic mutations in T cells in chronic GVHD. Measured with immunoSEQ multiplex PCR; TCRdb has only the in-frame clones, and not every one. The sample has around 13,000 clones, 78% seen once; the top ten hold about 32%. The specimen sequenced was Vbeta20-negative CD4+ T cells from blood. The source is a male patient in his fifties or sixties with chronic graft-versus-host disease. Part of the T cells may come from the graft donor.

This chain links TRBV7-3 with TRBJ2-7; D is ambiguous. The tail of the sequence fits TRBJ2-5 better, so the J call may be wrong. Germline V gene data show CDR1 as SGHTA and CDR2 as FQGTGA. This CDR3 contains 13 residues. The CDR3 here is CASSPLSGETQYF. The CDR3 DNA follows: TGTGCCAGCAGCCCCCTGTCTGGAGAGACCCAGTACTTC.

In this sample, this clone turned up once. The rearrangement uses TRBV27 and TRBJ1-6, with 8 bases identical to TRBD1. This CDR3 spans 15 amino acids. Looked up from germline, CDR1 is MNHEY and CDR2 is SMNVEV (reference sequence). V dropped 6 bases and J dropped 7; count of bases not matched to a gene: 8. The CDR3 sequence: CASRRGTGANSPLHF. CDR3 bases: TGTGCCAGCAGGCGCGGGACAGGTGCCAATTCACCCCTCCACTTT.

This clone was recorded only once. The rearrangement joins TRBV19 to TRBJ2-1; D might be TRBD2 (5 bases). With 1 base removed from V and 0 bases from J, the gap between germline ends came to 13 bases. Germline V gene data show CDR1 as LNHDA and CDR2 as SQIVND (reference sequence). There are 17 residues in the CDR3. The CDR3 bases are TGTGCCAGTAGTATAGGAGGGCGCCGGAGCTCCTACAATGAGCAGTTCTTC. It is translated as CASSIGGRRSSYNEQFF.

This clone appeared once. The chain employs TRBV5-5 and TRBJ1-5; D might be TRBD1 (6 bases). V lost 1 base to trimming and J lost 7 bases, with 12 bases between them. From germline, CDR1 is SGHKS and CDR2 YYEKEE (reference sequence). The CDR3 totals 14 residues. CDR3 DNA sequence: TGTGCCAGCAGCTTGAGGGGGTCGGAACAGCCCCAGCATTTT. This sequence encodes CASSLRGSEQPQHF.

The chain has TRBV15 and TRBJ1-4; D is undetermined. The CDR3 is made up of 15 amino acids. In germline, CDR1 is LNHNV, CDR2 YYDKDF (reference sequence). Trimming removed 1 base from V and 5 bases from J, with 11 bases in between. The CDR3 DNA reads as TGTGCCACCAGCAGAGGCGGAGGATCGAATGAAAAACTGTTTTTT. Translated, it gives CATSRGGGSNEKLFF. The full variable domain, completed using reference TRBV15 and TRBJ1-4, is DAMVIQNPRYQVTQFGKPVTLSCSQTLNHNVMYWYQQKSSQAPKLLFHYYDKDFNNEADTPDNFQSRRPNTSFCFLDIRSPGLGDTAMYLCATSRGGGSNEKLFFGSGTQLSVL.

Comment on this clone: Germline and junction disagree at one end, which may indicate a read error. This sequence joins TRBV7-9 and TRBJ2-7; D is possibly TRBD1 (5 bases). Germline V gene sequence: CDR1 SEHNR, CDR2 FQNEAQ (reference sequence). This CDR3 region has 13 residues. The CDR3, as DNA: TGTGCCAGCAGCTTAGTAACAGGCTACGAGCAGCACTTC. This gives the protein CASSLVTGYEQHF.

The genes are TRBV11-2 and TRBJ2-5; 10 bases are shared with TRBD2. CDR3 size: 12 residues. The J segment lost 10 bases and the V segment lost 5 bases, leaving 4 bases of the junction unmatched. CDR1 and CDR2 from the germline V gene are SGHAT and FQNNGV. The CDR3 coding sequence is TGTGCCAGCAGCCTGGGACTAGCGTTCCAGTACTTC. This codes for CASSLGLAFQYF.

The chain joins TRBV4-3 to TRBJ2-5; D perhaps matches TRBD1 (6 bases). The CDR3 sequence is 15 residues long. Per germline, CDR1 LGHNA and CDR2 YSLEER. Trimming stripped 4 bases from V and 11 bases from J, with 23 bases between. The CDR3 is CASSLDDRPLGEQYF. CDR3 coding DNA: TGCGCCAGCAGCCTAGACGACAGGCCCCTAGGGGAGCAGTACTTC.